This T cell receptor (beta chain) originates from a study of PD-1 blockade in classical Hodgkin lymphoma. Study context: Patients were dosed intravenously with nivolumab at 3 mg/kg every 2 weeks.

There was relapse after autologous stem cell transplantation in every patient, and there was variation in brentuximab vedotin exposure. Complete response, partial response or progressive disease constituted the best responses recorded. Assay: immunoSEQ multiplex PCR; the TCRdb copy retains only in-frame clones and omits some. The sample shows about 62,000 clones, approximately 88% of them seen only once. To note about this clone: Its antigen is still unknown.

General study findings and limits: Whoever responded completely had baseline diversity much like that seen in newly diagnosed patients. Baseline TCR diversity was reportedly lower in newly diagnosed patients than healthy donors.

Germline CDR1 is MGHRA and CDR2 is YSYEKL. This CDR3 has 15 amino acids. Trimming took 1 base from V and 2 from J, leaving 11 bases between them. The TCR sequence derives from a human donor with classical Hodgkin lymphoma. J is TRBJ1-2 and V is TRBV4-1; D may be TRBD1 (5 bases). The sample in question was peripheral blood mononuclear cells (PBMCs), obtained at baseline. CDR3 DNA sequence: TGCGCCAGCAGCCAAGGCCCGACAGAGAACTATGGCTACACCTTC. Residues: CASSQGPTENYGYTF.